This T cell receptor (beta chain) was identified in a study of OX40 agonist ivuxolimab in advanced cancers. For context, the study as a whole: The costimulatory receptor OX40 (CD134) was targeted by ivuxolimab, a fully human IgG2 agonistic monoclonal antibody. Intravenous ivuxolimab was administered to patients every 2 weeks at six dose levels: 0.01, 0.1, 0.3, 1.5, 3 and 10 mg/kg. Among the roughly 52 dose-escalation patients, approximately 20 had hepatocellular carcinoma, approximately 15 melanoma, 9 renal cell carcinoma and 9 head and neck cancer. The dose-escalation cohort was about 83% male with a mean age of roughly 60 years, ranging from roughly 23 to 90. Patients were allowed to have had prior anti-PD-1, anti-PD-L1 or anti-CTLA-4 therapy, and around two fifths of the dose-escalation patients had been treated with checkpoint inhibitors. Partial responses occurred in three dose-escalation patients: two with cutaneous melanoma and one with hepatocellular carcinoma. The point of sequencing TCRbeta in the periphery was to test whether ivuxolimab changed TCR sequence diversity and drove clonal T-cell expansion. The paper covers the monotherapy dose-escalation part of the phase I ivuxolimab trial, which included N ≈ 52 patients.

To sequence the TCRbeta CDR3 region, genomic DNA was isolated from the sorted cells. The immunoSEQ Assay was used for sequencing of TCRbeta CDR3 regions. The table comes from immuneACCESS by way of TCRdb, which keeps in-frame sequences with V and J called. Part of the clones is missing from these tables; in studies checked, under half for an unresolved V gene and the rest for unknown reasons. In this sample the table shows about 64,000 clones, about 90% of which occur a single time. The ten largest account for about 5.6% of the sample. The trial excluded patients who had a history of autoimmune disease or were on systemic immunosuppression. Peripheral blood for TCR sequencing was drawn from every dose cohort at baseline, at cycle 4 day 1 and at cycle 7 day 1. Samples were obtained from an open-label, multicenter, first-in-human phase I dose-escalation trial of ivuxolimab. Adults with locally advanced or metastatic melanoma, renal cell, hepatocellular, or head and neck squamous cell carcinoma were enrolled in the trial. CD4+ and CD8+ T cells were sorted separately from peripheral blood before TCR sequencing.

V loses 5 bases, J loses 0 bases, and the germline ends lie 22 bases apart. Inclusive of the bounding cysteine and phenylalanine, the CDR3 is 17 residues long. Just CDR3 DNA is preserved here, 51 bases in frame from base 1. The germline V gene encodes CDR1 GTSNPN and CDR2 SVGIG (reference sequence). Summary of the overall study and its limitations: After ivuxolimab, more expanded clones were found on average in CD8+ T cells than in CD4+ T cells. The antigen specificity of the clonally expanded peripheral T cells was not determined. At doses from 0.1 to 3.0 mg/kg, clonal expansion was seen in both CD4+ and CD8+ blood T cells between baseline and week 6. Low levels of normalized T-cell clonal expansion were also seen in some patients who did not respond. Partial responders in the 0.1-3.0 mg/kg groups had among the lowest normalized peripheral clonal expansion, especially among CD8+ T cells.

This clone was found a few times. Which antigen it targets is not known. Qualities for individual bases were not recorded, and no much larger clone is one base off. This clonotype was sampled from an adult with an advanced solid tumor such as melanoma, head and neck, liver or kidney cancer. The input for sequencing was CD4+ or CD8+ T cells sorted from blood, taken in a trial of the OX40 agonist ivuxolimab. The rearrangement combines TRBV30 with TRBJ1-1; matching of 5 bases hints at TRBD1 as the D gene. The DNA sequence is given as TGTGCCTGGTCTAAAACAGGTTCTGGGTATATGAACACTGAAGCTTTCTTT. This translates into CAWSKTGSGYMNTEAFF. With all but the CDR3 taken from the reference TRBV30 and TRBJ1-1 genes, the full variable domain is: SQTIHQWPATLVQPVGSPLSLECTVEGTSNPNLYWYRQAAGRGLQLLFYSVGIGQISSEVPQNLSASRPQDRQFILSSKKLLLSDSGFYLCAWSKTGSGYMNTEAFFGQGTRLTVV.